The 6 T cell receptor beta chains presented below share a single source sample, sequenced in a study of radiotherapy plus CTLA-4 blockade in lung cancer. Method: immunoSEQ multiplex PCR; TCRdb's copy keeps in-frame clones and lacks some. The sample lists tens of thousands of clones; approximately 76% were seen once. The specimen comprised peripheral blood, sampled from a patient treated with radiotherapy plus ipilimumab. All receptors derive from a human donor with non-small cell lung cancer whose response to radiotherapy plus ipilimumab could not be evaluated. Some clones in this sample may be carry-over from other donors' samples.

The V gene is TRBV19, the J gene TRBJ1-4; D is ambiguous. The CDR3 covers 16 residues. V lost 4 bases and J 0 bases, leaving 12 bases between the germline ends. Germline lookup yields CDR1 LNHDA and CDR2 SQIVND (reference sequence). Written as DNA, the CDR3 is TGTGCCAGTAGTAAATCAGGTCAAACAACTAATGAAAAACTGTTTTTT. Encoded protein: CASSKSGQTTNEKLFF.

This chain connects TRBV5-8 to TRBJ2-5; 9 positions match TRBD1. J was trimmed by 5 bases and V by 2 bases; bases with no gene match: 13. The CDR3 extends over 17 amino acids. Germline V gives CDR1 SGHTS, CDR2 YDEGEE. CDR3 residues: CASSFGSIGQGHETQYF. The CDR3 region has the DNA TGTGCCAGCAGCTTTGGCTCCATAGGACAGGGGCACGAGACCCAGTACTTC.

The V call is TRBV6-5, the J call TRBJ1-2; 7 bases are shared with TRBD1. V lost 2 bases, J lost 10 bases, and 7 bases stayed unmatched. The CDR3 runs 13 residues. Germline loops: CDR1 MNHEY, CDR2 SVGAGI. The CDR3, as DNA: TGTGCCAGCAGTTACCCGGGACAGCGGACCTACACCTTC. Its protein is CASSYPGQRTYTF.

The chain recombines TRBV6-5 with TRBJ2-5, with a tentative D call TRBD2 (5 bases). V was pared by 7 bases and J by 3 bases, with 12 bases between. The CDR3 runs to 13 residues. Germline CDR1 MNHEY, CDR2 SVGAGI. The CDR3 DNA follows: TGTGCCAGCACCGGAGGAAATGAAGAGACCCAGTACTTC. Its protein product is CASTGGNEETQYF.

This clone is a singleton in its sample. The CDR3 sequence: CASSFGTAGRNIQYF. The CDR3 DNA sequence: TGTGCCAGCAGCTTCGGGACGGCGGGGCGAAACATTCAGTACTTC. This rearrangement joins TRBV7-9 to TRBJ2-4, with D possibly matching TRBD2 (6 bases). CDR1 SEHNR and CDR2 FQNEAQ come from the germline V gene (reference sequence). Trimming cost V 3 bases and J 6 bases, with 15 bases left between them. The CDR3 runs to 15 residues.

The chain is built from TRBV6-5 and TRBJ1-4; TRBD1 is a possible D gene (6 bases). From germline, CDR1 is MNHEY and CDR2 SVGAGI. V lost 6 bases and J 3 bases, leaving 14 bases between the germline ends. The CDR3 length is 15 residues. The CDR3 sequence: CASRSRGAPNEKLFF. The DNA of the CDR3 is TGTGCCAGCAGATCCAGGGGAGCTCCTAATGAAAAACTGTTTTTT.